These 7 T cell receptor beta chains were sequenced from one sample in a study of T cells expressing NK-cell markers. After re-calling the 5' RACE reads, TCRdb lists one entry per CDR3 protein, DNA absent. The sample has 150,000 or so distinct CDR3 sequences. Sequenced sample: blood T cells: a sorted CD56 or NKG2C T cell subset, CD4+ or CD8+ T cells, or bulk PBMC T cells (not recorded which). Every receptor here comes from a woman aged 18-70 years in good health.

The chain joins TRBV5-5 to TRBJ2-5; TCRdb's D gene call, TRBD2, goes unchecked for lack of DNA. CDR1 is SGHKS, CDR2 YYEKEE, per germline (reference sequence). The CDR3 is 14 amino acids. This chain's CDR3 is CASSRGLGWETQYF.

V usage is TRBV10-2 and J usage is TRBJ2-5. Germline CDR1 and CDR2: WSHSY and SAAADI. CDR3 length equals 13 residues. CDR3 sequence reads: CASSWSFQETQYF.

V is TRBV7-3 and J is TRBJ2-7; TCRdb picks TRBD1, but there is no DNA to check that call. There are 17 residues in the CDR3. The germline V gene encodes CDR1 SGHTA and CDR2 FQGTGA. The CDR3 region is CASSFHSLGTRPYEQYF.

The V and J genes are TRBV7-2 and TRBJ2-7; the D gene TCRdb calls, TRBD1, cannot be checked with no DNA. In germline, CDR1 is SGHTA, CDR2 FQGNSA. The CDR3 has 15 amino acids. The chain's CDR3 is CASSFSAGPRYEQYF. Full variable domain (remainder filled in from reference TRBV7-2 and TRBJ2-7): GAGVSQSPSNKVTEKGKDVELRCDPISGHTALYWYRQSLGQGLEFLIYFQGNSAPDKSGLPSDRFSAERTGGSVSTLTIQRTQQEDSAVYLCASSFSAGPRYEQYFGPGTRLTVT.

The chain joins TRBV20-1 to TRBJ2-3; TCRdb gives TRBD1 as the D gene, but with no DNA this cannot be confirmed. This CDR3 has 13 amino acids. The germline CDR1 and CDR2 sequences are DFQATT and SNEGSKA (reference sequence). CDR3 sequence: CSVRSRDTDTQYF.

This chain uses TRBV5-6 with TRBJ2-3; TCRdb outputs TRBD1, but without DNA this stays unchecked. The germline gives CDR1 SGHDT, CDR2 YYEEEE. There are 13 residues in the CDR3. The CDR3 loop reads CASSLEDRDTQYF.

V is TRBV3-1 and J is TRBJ1-6; with no DNA, the TCRdb D assignment of TRBD1 cannot be verified. This CDR3 is 15 amino acids long. Per germline, CDR1 LGHDT and CDR2 YNNKEL (reference sequence). The CDR3 protein is CASSQGQGGDSPLHF.